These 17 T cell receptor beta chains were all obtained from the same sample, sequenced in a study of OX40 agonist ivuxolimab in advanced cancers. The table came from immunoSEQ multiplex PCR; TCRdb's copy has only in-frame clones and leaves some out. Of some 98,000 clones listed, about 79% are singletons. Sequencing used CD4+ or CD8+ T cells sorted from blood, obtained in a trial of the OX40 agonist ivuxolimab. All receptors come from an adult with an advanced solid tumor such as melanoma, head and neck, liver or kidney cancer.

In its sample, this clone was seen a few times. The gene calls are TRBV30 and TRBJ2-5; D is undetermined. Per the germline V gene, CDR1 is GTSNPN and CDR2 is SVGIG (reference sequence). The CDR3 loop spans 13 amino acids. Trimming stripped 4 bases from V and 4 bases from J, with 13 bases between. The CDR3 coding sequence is TGTGCCTGGAACCCAGGTTCTTCAGAGACCCAGTACTTC. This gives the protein CAWNPGSSETQYF.

The CDR3 region is CASSIGTGRGNQPQHF. The CDR3 coding sequence is TGTGCCAGTAGTATAGGGACAGGGCGCGGGAATCAGCCCCAGCATTTT. The rearrangement joins TRBV19 to TRBJ1-5, with 8 bases fitting TRBD1. The CDR3 spans 16 residues. Germline lookup yields CDR1 LNHDA and CDR2 SQIVND (reference sequence). Trimming took 1 base from V and 4 from J; bases not matched to a gene: 6.

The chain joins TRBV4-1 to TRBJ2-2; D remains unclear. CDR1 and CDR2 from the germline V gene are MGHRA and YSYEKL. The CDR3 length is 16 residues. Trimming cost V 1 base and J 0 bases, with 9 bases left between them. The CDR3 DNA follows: TGCGCCAGCAGCCAAGTACCTACACCGAACACCGGGGAGCTGTTTTTT. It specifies CASSQVPTPNTGELFF.

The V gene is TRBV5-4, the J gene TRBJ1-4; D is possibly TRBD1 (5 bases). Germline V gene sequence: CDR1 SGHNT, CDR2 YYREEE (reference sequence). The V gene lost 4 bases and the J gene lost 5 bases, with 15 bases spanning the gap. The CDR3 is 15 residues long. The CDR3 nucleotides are TGTGCCAGCAGCCTGGGGCCCTCGGGGAATGAAAAACTGTTTTTT. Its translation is CASSLGPSGNEKLFF.

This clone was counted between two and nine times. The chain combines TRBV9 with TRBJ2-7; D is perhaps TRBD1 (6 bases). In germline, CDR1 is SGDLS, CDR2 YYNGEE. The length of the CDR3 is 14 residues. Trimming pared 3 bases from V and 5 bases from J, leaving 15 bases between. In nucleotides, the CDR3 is TGTGCCAGCAGCGCAGCCACAGGGTTGGACGAGCAGTACTTC. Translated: CASSAATGLDEQYF.

CDR3 amino acids: CASSLAQYNEQFF. CDR3 nucleotides: TGTGCCAGCAGCTTGGCACAGTACAATGAGCAGTTCTTC. The chain uses TRBV7-6 and TRBJ2-1; no clear D. Germline CDR1 and CDR2: SGHVS and FNYEAQ. The V gene lost 3 bases and the J gene lost 4 bases, with 7 bases spanning the gap. The CDR3 is made up of 13 amino acids. Using reference TRBV7-6 and TRBJ2-1 for the parts outside the CDR3, the full variable domain is GAGVSQSPRYKVTKRGQDVALRCDPISGHVSLYWYRQALGQGPEFLTYFNYEAQQDKSGLPNDRFSAERPEGSISTLTIQRTEQRDSAMYRCASSLAQYNEQFFGPGTRLTVL.

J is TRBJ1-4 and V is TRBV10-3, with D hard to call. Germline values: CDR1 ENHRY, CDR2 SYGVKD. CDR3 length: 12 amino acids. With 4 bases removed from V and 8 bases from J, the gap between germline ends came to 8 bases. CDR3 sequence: CAISAREEKLFF. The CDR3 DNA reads TGTGCCATCAGTGCTCGGGAGGAAAAACTGTTTTTT.

The CDR3 DNA follows: TGTGCCAGCAGGAGGGGACAGGGTGACGGGGAGCTGTTTTTT. It encodes CASRRGQGDGELFF. The V gene is TRBV2, the J gene TRBJ2-2; 9 bases are shared with TRBD1. Germline-derived CDR1 and CDR2 are SNHLY and FYNNEI. CDR3 size: 14 residues. V lost 6 bases, J lost 7 bases, and 6 bases stayed unmatched.

CDR3 protein: CSVGVGYGYTF. The CDR3 DNA reads as TGCAGCGTTGGGGTCGGCTATGGCTACACCTTC. The J gene is TRBJ1-2, the V gene TRBV29-1; D is unresolved. The CDR3 has 11 residues. The V and J ends lost 4 bases and 4 bases respectively, with 7 bases between them. In germline, CDR1 is SQVTM, CDR2 ANQGSEA. The full variable domain, with the rest looked up from reference TRBV29-1 and TRBJ1-2, is SAVISQKPSRDICQRGTSLTIQCQVDSQVTMMFWYRQQPGQSLTLIATANQGSEATYESGFVIDKFPISRPNLTFSTLTVSNMSPEDSSIYLCSVGVGYGYTFGSGTRLTVV.

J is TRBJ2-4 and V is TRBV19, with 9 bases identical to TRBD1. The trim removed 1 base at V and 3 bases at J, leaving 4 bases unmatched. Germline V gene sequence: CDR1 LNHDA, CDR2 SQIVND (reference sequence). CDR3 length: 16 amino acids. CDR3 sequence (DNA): TGTGCCAGTAGTATAGGGAGACAGGGGGACAAAAACATTCAGTACTTC. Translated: CASSIGRQGDKNIQYF.

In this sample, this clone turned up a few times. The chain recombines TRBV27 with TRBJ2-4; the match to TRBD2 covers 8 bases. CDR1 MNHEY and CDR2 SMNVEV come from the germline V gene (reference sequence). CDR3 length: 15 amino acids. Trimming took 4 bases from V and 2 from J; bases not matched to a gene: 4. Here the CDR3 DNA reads TGTGCCAGCAGTTCCAAGCGGGAGCCCAAAAACATTCAGTACTTC. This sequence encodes CASSSKREPKNIQYF.

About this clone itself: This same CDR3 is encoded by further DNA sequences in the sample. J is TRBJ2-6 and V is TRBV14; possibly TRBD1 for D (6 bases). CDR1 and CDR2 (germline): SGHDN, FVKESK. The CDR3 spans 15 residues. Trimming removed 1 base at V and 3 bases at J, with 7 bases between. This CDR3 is CASSQVRGGANVLTF. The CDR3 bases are TGTGCCAGCAGCCAAGTCAGGGGTGGGGCCAACGTCCTGACTTTC.

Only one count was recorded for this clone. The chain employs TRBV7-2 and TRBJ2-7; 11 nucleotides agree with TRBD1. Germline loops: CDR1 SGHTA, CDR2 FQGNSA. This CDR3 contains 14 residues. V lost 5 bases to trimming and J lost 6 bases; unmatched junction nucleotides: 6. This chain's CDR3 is CASSQGQGAIEQYF. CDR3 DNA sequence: TGTGCCAGCAGCCAAGGACAGGGGGCGATCGAGCAGTACTTC.

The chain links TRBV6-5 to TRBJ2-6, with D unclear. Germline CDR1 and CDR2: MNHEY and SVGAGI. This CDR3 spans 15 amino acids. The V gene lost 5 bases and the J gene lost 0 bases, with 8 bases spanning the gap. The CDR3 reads CASSVTSSGANVLTF. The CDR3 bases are TGTGCCAGCAGTGTAACGAGCTCTGGGGCCAACGTCCTGACTTTC.

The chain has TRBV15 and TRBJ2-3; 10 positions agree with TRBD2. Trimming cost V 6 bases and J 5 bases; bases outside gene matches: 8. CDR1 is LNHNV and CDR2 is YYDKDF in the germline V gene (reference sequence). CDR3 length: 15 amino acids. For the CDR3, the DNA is TGTGCCACCAGTTACATAGCGGGGGGTATAGATACGCAGTATTTT. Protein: CATSYIAGGIDTQYF.

CDR3 nucleotides: TGTGCCAGCAGTGACGCATTATGGAGCACTGAAGCTTTCTTT. This encodes CASSDALWSTEAFF. The chain couples TRBV6-4 to TRBJ1-1, with D unclear. Looked up from germline, CDR1 is MRHNA and CDR2 is SNTAGT. This CDR3 spans 14 amino acids. Trimming pared 2 bases from V and 4 bases from J, leaving 11 bases between.

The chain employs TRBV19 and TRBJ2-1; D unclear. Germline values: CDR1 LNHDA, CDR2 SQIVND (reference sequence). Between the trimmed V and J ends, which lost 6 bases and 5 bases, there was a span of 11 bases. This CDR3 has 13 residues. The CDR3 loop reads CASRSLDNNEQFF. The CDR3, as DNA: TGTGCCAGTAGAAGCCTAGACAACAATGAGCAGTTCTTC.